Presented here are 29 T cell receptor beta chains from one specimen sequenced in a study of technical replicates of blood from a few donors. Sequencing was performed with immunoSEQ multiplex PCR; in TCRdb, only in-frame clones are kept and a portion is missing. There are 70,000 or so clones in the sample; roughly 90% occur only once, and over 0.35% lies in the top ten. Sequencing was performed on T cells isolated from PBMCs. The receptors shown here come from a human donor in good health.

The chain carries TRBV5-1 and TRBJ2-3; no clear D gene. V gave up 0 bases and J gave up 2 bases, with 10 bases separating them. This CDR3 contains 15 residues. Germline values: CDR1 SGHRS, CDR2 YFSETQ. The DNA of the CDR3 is TGCGCCAGCAGCTTGGTCCCAGGATCCACAGATACGCAGTATTTT. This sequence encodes CASSLVPGSTDTQYF.

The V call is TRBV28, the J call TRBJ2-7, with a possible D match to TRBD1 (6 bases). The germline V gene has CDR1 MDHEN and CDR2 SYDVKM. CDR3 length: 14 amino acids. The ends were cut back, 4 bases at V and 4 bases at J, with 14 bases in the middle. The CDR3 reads CASSSMTGEYEQYF. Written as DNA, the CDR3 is TGTGCCAGCAGTTCAATGACAGGAGAGTACGAGCAGTACTTC.

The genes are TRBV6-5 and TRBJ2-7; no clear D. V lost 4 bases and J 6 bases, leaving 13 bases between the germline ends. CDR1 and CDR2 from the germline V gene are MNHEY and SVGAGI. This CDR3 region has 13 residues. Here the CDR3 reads CASSWLVRGEQYF. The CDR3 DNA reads TGTGCCAGCAGTTGGTTGGTCCGAGGCGAGCAGTACTTC.

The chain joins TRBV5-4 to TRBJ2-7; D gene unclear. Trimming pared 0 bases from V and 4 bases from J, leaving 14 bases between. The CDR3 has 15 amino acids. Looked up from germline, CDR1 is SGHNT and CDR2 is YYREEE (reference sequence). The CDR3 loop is CASSLVGPKSYEQYF. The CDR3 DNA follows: TGTGCCAGCAGCTTGGTTGGGCCGAAGAGTTACGAGCAGTACTTC.

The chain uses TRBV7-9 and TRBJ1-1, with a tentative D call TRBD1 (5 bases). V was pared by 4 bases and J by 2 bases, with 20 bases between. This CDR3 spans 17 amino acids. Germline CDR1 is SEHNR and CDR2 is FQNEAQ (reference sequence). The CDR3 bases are TGTGCCAGCAGCTCGTACAAAGGGGATCCACTAAACACTGAAGCTTTCTTT. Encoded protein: CASSSYKGDPLNTEAFF.

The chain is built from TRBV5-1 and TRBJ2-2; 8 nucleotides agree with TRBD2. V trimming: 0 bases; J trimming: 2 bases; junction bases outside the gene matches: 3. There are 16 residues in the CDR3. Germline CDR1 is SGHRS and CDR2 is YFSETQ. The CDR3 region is CASSLAGGVNTGELFF. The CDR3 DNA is TGCGCCAGCAGCTTGGCCGGGGGGGTCAACACCGGGGAGCTGTTTTTT.

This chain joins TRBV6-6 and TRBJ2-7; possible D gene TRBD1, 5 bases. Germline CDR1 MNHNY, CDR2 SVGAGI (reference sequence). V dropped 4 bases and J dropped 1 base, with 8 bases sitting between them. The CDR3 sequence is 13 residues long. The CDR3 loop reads CASSFQGSYEQYF. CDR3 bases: TGTGCCAGCAGTTTTCAGGGATCCTACGAGCAGTACTTC.

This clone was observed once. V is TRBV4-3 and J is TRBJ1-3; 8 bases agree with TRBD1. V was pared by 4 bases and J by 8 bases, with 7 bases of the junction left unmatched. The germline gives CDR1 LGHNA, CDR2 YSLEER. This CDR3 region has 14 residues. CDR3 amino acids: CASSRLTGGDTIYF. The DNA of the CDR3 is TGCGCCAGCAGCCGATTAACAGGGGGGGACACCATATATTTT.

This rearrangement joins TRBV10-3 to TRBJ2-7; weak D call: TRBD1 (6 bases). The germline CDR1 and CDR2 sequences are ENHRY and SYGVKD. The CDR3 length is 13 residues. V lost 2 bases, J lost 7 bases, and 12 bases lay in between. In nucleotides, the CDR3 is TGTGCCATCAGTGAGGCAGGGGTAGGGGAGCAGTACTTC. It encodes CAISEAGVGEQYF.

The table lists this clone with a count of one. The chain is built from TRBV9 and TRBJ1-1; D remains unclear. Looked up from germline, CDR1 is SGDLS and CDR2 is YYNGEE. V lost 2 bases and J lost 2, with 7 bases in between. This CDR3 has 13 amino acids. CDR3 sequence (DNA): TGTGCCAGCAGCGTTCTCCTAAACACTGAAGCTTTCTTT. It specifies CASSVLLNTEAFF.

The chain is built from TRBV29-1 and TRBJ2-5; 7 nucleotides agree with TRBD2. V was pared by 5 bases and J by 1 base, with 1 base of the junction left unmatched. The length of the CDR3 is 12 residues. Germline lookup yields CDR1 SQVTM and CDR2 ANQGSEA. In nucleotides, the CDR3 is TGCAGCGTTCGGGAGGCCCAAGAGACCCAGTACTTC. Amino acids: CSVREAQETQYF.

CDR3 amino acids: CASSLLEGAEQYF. The CDR3 DNA sequence: TGTGCCAGCAGCCTACTCGAGGGAGCCGAGCAGTACTTC. V usage is TRBV7-3 and J usage is TRBJ2-7; D is perhaps TRBD2 (5 bases). Trimming took 5 bases from V and 6 from J, leaving 14 bases between them. This CDR3 is 13 amino acids long. Germline CDR1 SGHTA, CDR2 FQGTGA.

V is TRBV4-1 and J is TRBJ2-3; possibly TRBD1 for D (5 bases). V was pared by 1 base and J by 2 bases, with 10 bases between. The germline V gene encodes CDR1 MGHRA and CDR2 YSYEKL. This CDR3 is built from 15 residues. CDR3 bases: TGCGCCAGCAGCCAAGCCAGGGATGTCACAGATACGCAGTATTTT. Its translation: CASSQARDVTDTQYF.

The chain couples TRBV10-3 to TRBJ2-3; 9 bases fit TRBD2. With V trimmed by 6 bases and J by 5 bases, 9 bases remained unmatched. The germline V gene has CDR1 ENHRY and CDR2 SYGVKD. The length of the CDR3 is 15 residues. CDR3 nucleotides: TGTGCCATCAGGGAGACTAGCGGAGGGGTAGATACGCAGTATTTT. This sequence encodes CAIRETSGGVDTQYF.

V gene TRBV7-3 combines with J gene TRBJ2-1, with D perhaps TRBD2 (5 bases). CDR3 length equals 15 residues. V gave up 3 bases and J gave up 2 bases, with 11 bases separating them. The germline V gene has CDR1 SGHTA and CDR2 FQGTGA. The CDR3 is CASSLSGSPYNEQFF. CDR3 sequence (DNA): TGTGCCAGCAGCTTGAGTGGGAGCCCCTACAATGAGCAGTTCTTC.

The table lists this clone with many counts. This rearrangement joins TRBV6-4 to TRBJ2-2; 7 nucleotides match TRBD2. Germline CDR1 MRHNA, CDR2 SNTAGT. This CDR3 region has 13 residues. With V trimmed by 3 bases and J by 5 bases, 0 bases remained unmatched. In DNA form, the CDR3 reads TGTGCCAGCAGTGAGCGGGAGACCGGGGAGCTGTTTTTT. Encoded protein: CASSERETGELFF.

Here the CDR3 DNA reads TGTGCCAGTCACAGGGGCAGCCACGAGCAGTACTTC. Encoded protein: CASHRGSHEQYF. V and J are TRBV27 and TRBJ2-7; TRBD1 matches 7 bases. Germline lookup yields CDR1 MNHEY and CDR2 SMNVEV (reference sequence). The J segment lost 5 bases and the V segment lost 9 bases, leaving 7 bases of the junction unmatched. The CDR3 has 12 amino acids.

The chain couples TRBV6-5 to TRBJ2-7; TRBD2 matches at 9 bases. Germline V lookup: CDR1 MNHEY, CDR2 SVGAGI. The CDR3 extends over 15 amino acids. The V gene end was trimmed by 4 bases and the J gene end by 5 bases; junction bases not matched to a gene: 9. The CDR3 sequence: CASSFIAGVTHEQYF. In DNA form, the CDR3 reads TGTGCCAGCAGTTTTATAGCGGGGGTAACCCACGAGCAGTACTTC.

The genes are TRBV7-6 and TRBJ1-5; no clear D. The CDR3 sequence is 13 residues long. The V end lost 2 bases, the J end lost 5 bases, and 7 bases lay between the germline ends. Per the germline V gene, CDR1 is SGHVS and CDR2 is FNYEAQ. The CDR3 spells CASSLSSYQPQHF. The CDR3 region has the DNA TGTGCCAGCAGCTTATCCAGTTATCAGCCCCAGCATTTT.

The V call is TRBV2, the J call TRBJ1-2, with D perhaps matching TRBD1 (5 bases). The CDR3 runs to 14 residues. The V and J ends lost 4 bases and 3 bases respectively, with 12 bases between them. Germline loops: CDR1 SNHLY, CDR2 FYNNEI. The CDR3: CASSGRGGDYGYTF. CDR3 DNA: TGTGCCAGCAGTGGGCGCGGGGGTGACTATGGCTACACCTTC.

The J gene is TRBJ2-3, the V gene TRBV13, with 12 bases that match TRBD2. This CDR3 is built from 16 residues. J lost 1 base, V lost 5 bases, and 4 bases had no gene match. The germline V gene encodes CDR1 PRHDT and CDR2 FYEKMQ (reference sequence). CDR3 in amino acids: CASSRGLAGGTDTQYF. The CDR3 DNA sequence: TGTGCCAGCAGCAGGGGACTAGCGGGTGGCACAGATACGCAGTATTTT.

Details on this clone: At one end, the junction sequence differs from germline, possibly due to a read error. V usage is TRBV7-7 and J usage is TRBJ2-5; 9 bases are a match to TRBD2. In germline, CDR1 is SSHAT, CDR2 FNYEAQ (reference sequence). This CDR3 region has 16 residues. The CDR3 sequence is CASSLGEGTSRETQYF. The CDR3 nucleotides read TGTGCTAGCAGCTTAGGAGAGGGGACTAGCAGGGAGACCCAGTACTTC.

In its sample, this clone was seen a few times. Here the CDR3 reads CASSFRDRANEQFF. CDR3 in DNA: TGTGCCAGCAGCTTTCGAGACAGAGCCAATGAGCAGTTCTTC. V and J are TRBV5-6 and TRBJ2-1, with D possibly matching TRBD1 (5 bases). Germline V lookup: CDR1 SGHDT, CDR2 YYEEEE. V lost 2 bases and J 6 bases, leaving 12 bases between the germline ends. CDR3 length equals 14 residues.

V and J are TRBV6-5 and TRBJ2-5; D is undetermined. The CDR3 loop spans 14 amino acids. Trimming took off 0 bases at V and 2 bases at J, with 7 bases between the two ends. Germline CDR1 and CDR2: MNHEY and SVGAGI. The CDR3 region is CASSYSGRQETQYF. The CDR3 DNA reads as TGTGCCAGCAGTTACTCGGGCAGACAAGAGACCCAGTACTTC.

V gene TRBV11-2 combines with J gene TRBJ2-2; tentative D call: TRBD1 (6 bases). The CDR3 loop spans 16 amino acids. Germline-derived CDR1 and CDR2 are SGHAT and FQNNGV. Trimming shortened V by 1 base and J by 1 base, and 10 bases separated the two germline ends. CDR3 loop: CASSLVMGQNTGELFF. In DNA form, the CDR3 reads TGTGCCAGCAGCTTAGTAATGGGACAGAACACCGGGGAGCTGTTTTTT. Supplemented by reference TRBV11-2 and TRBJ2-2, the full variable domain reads EAGVAQSPRYKIIEKRQSVAFWCNPISGHATLYWYQQILGQGPKLLIQFQNNGVVDDSQLPKDRFSAERLKGVDSTLKIQPAKLEDSAVYLCASSLVMGQNTGELFFGEGSRLTVL.

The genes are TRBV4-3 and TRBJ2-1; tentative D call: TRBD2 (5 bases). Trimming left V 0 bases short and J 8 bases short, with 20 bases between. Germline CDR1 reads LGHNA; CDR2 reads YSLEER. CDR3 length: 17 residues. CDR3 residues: CASSQDVWELDRDEQFF. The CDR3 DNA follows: TGCGCCAGCAGCCAAGATGTTTGGGAGCTCGATAGGGATGAGCAGTTCTTC.

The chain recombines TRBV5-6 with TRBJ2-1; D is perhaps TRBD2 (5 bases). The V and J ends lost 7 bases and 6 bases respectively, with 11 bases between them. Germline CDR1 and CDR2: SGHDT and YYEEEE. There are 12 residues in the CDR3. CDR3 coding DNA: TGTGCCAGCCGCCGCCTAGCCAATGAGCAGTTCTTC. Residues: CASRRLANEQFF.

The CDR3 DNA sequence: TGCAGCGTTGGGAAGGGACTCGAGCAGTACTTC. The encoded protein is CSVGKGLEQYF. The chain recombines TRBV29-1 with TRBJ2-7; D perhaps matches TRBD2 (6 bases). The CDR3 totals 11 residues. V lost 4 bases, J lost 6 bases, and 10 bases lay in between. Germline lookup yields CDR1 SQVTM and CDR2 ANQGSEA.

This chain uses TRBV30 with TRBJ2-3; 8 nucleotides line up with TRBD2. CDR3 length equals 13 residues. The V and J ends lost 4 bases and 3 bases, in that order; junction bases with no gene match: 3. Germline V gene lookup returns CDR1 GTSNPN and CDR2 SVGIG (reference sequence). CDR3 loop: CAWNERETDTQYF. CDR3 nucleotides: TGTGCCTGGAACGAGCGGGAGACAGATACGCAGTATTTT.